The clone carrying this T cell receptor (beta chain) was seen repeatedly, ten times or more. Its matching antigen is unknown. TCRdb called the RT-PCR reads again in MiXCR, with one record for every CDR3 protein. The table lists about 700,000 distinct CDR3 sequences, about 15% of them singletons. This entry is derived from a study of response to subunit inactivated influenza vaccine. General study results and limits: With each seasonal influenza vaccination, the authors suggested, few new T cells are recruited.

The CDR3 covers 13 residues. J lost 11 bases, V lost 1 base, and 8 bases had no gene match. Germline loops: CDR1 SGHVS, CDR2 FNYEAQ. The chain links TRBV7-6 to TRBJ2-7; 7 bases align to TRBD2. This sequence originates from a man in his forties or fifties who received an inactivated influenza vaccine. The specimen was PBMCs from blood, collected roughly 2 weeks before vaccination. CDR3 in amino acids: CASSLELAGVKYF. In DNA, the CDR3 is TGTGCCAGCAGCTTAGAGTTGGCGGGAGTAAAGTACTTC.